One T cell receptor beta chain is described in this entry. The antigen is unknown. This specimen belongs to a study of cytomegalovirus exposure and HLA in healthy donors. Study results and caveats: Later, an analysis found that TCR clusters from the first cohort tended to co-occur in the 90 to 150 validation repertoires. High specificity and sensitivity for cytomegalovirus status were reported for the classifier. Some TCR beta chains (roughly 150 of them) were listed as cytomegalovirus-associated. Under in vitro conditions, a few CMV-associated chains were confirmed as specific for CMV antigens.

J lost 2 bases, V lost 6 bases, and 4 bases had no gene match. The CDR3 length is 15 residues. In germline, CDR1 is MNHEY, CDR2 SMNVEV (reference sequence). Sequencing used immunoSEQ multiplex PCR; TCRdb keeps in-frame clones, though not all of them. The sample lists some 140,000 clones; about four fifths were seen once. This sequence joins TRBV27 and TRBJ2-1; TRBD1 matches at 10 bases. The clonotype originates from a woman younger than 45 in good health and CMV-seronegative. What was sequenced was PBMCs. The CDR3 loop reads CASRQGQGAYNEQFF. The CDR3 DNA reads TGTGCCAGCAGGCAAGGACAGGGGGCCTACAATGAGCAGTTCTTC.